Following are 2 T cell receptor beta chains from one sample sequenced in a study of neurological immune-mediated disorders (dated by TCRdb to 2018 to 2020). The time point label, as the study defines it: longitudinal time-point 2. The receptor library was made with 5' RACE. Sequencing took place on an Illumina HiSeq 2500. TCRdb reanalyzed the raw reads on its own, using fastp at Q25 for trimming and MiXCR for clone calling, and kept in-frame beta chains. A single entry per CDR3 protein holds the most common genes and DNA from its merged rows. The sample has about 80,000 distinct CDR3 sequences on record, approximately 6% of them singletons. Approximately 7.9% of the sample is held by the ten biggest clonotypes. What was sequenced was PBMCs. These receptors all come from a woman between 55 and 75 years old with multiple sclerosis.

This clonotype was counted many times. The gene calls are TRBV6-5 and TRBJ1-1, with 8 bases lining up with TRBD1. This CDR3 is 15 amino acids long. From germline, CDR1 is MNHEY and CDR2 SVGAGI. The trim removed 8 bases at V and 1 base at J, leaving 9 bases unmatched. CDR3 amino acids: CASHSDRARNTEAFF. The DNA of the CDR3 is TGTGCCAGCCACTCGGACAGGGCCAGGAACACTGAAGCTTTCTTT.

This clonotype was observed many times. This chain connects TRBV3-1 to TRBJ1-1, with a tentative D call TRBD1 (5 bases). The CDR3 totals 17 residues. V was trimmed by 0 bases and J by 2 bases, leaving 16 bases between them. Germline V CDR1 and CDR2: LGHDT, YNNKEL (reference sequence). The CDR3, as DNA: TGTGCCAGCAGCCAAGAAGTGGGGACGGCCCTAAACACTGAAGCTTTCTTT. It codes for CASSQEVGTALNTEAFF.